This T cell receptor (beta chain) was sequenced for a study of CXCR3-negative and CXCR3-positive naive CD8 T cells. Study-wide results and caveats: Comparably high diversity was seen in both naive subsets, and much lower diversity in memory CD8+ cells.

The CDR3 length is 14 residues. Germline V lookup: CDR1 MNHEY, CDR2 SMNVEV (reference sequence). Researchers prepared the TRB cDNA libraries using 5' RACE with UMI labels. TCRdb derives one entry per CDR3 protein from the 5' RACE reads, leaving out DNA. This repertoire includes 130,000 or so distinct CDR3 sequences. With respect to this clonotype: As yet, its antigen is unknown.

The TCR comes from a human donor in good health. Some clones in this sample may be carry-over from other donors' samples. Sequenced material: naive CXCR3- CD8+ T cells from blood. Subset described: CD45RO-CCR7+CD27+CD95- naive CD8+ T cells lacking CXCR3 (TNR3-). This chain uses TRBV27 with TRBJ2-1. This CDR3 is CASTRENTVNEQFF.